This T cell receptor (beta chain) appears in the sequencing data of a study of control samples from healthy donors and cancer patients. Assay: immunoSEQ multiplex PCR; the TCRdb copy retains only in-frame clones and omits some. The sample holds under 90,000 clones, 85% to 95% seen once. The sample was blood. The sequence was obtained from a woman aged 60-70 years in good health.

CDR3 bases: TGTGCCAGCAGCTTGCGGACTAGCGGGAGAGGGGCAGATACGCAGTATTTT. Translation: CASSLRTSGRGADTQYF. The chain employs TRBV5-4 and TRBJ2-3; 13 bases fit TRBD2. V lost 1 base and J lost 4; bases outside the gene matches: 6. Per the germline V gene, CDR1 is SGHNT and CDR2 is YYREEE (reference sequence). The CDR3 is 17 residues long.